This is a list of T cell receptor beta chains from one sample in a study of spatial heterogeneity in lung cancer. TCRdb re-called the 5' RACE reads through MiXCR, storing one row per CDR3 protein. The data contain thousands of distinct CDR3 sequences, roughly 7% of them singletons. The starting material was lung tumor tissue, obtained at surgery. Receptors originate from a male donor with early-stage non-small cell lung cancer. Both conserved end residues are part of each CDR3. Fields, in order: J gene, clone size, D gene, V gene, CDR3 DNA, CDR3 protein. D genes are given only for firm matches. Clone size, where shown, is once, few, many, or a class for clones that have expanded.

TRBJ2-7	many	TRBD2	TRBV28	TGTGCCAGCAGTTTAGGCGTGCTAGCGGTTCGCTACGAGCAGTACTTC	CASSLGVLAVRYEQYF
TRBJ2-5	many	-	TRBV29-1	TGCAGCGTTGAAGATGAAGGCCAGTACTTC	CSVEDEGQYF
TRBJ2-2	medium-sized	TRBD1	TRBV5-6	TGTGCCAGCAGCCTTAGCACAGGGGGCCTTGGGGAGCTGTTTTTT	CASSLSTGGLGELFF
TRBJ2-7	many	TRBD1	TRBV11-1	TGTGCCAGCGGACAGGGGCCTAGTCCCACCATCTACGAGCAGTACTTC	CASGQGPSPTIYEQYF
TRBJ1-2	many	TRBD1	TRBV27	TGTGCCAGCAGTGTAGAAGGGACAGCGATCTATGGCTACACCTTC	CASSVEGTAIYGYTF
TRBJ2-2	medium-sized	-	TRBV27	TGTGCCAGCAGTCAGATAGGGACATTGAACACCGGGGAGCTGTTTTTT	CASSQIGTLNTGELFF
TRBJ2-7	medium-sized	-	TRBV20-1	TGCAGTGCTTCTAGCGTGCGAATGTCCTACGAGCAGTACTTC	CSASSVRMSYEQYF
TRBJ2-1	many	TRBD2	TRBV11-3	TGTGCCAGCAGCTTCGGAGCGGGGTATGAGCAGTTCTTC	CASSFGAGYEQFF
TRBJ2-3	many	TRBD2	TRBV11-3	TGTGCCAGCAGCCGAGGACTAGCGGGGGGGGGAGATACGCAGTATTTT	CASSRGLAGGGDTQYF
TRBJ2-1	many	-	TRBV9	TGTGCCAGCAGTCCAGGCGGGGTGGGGCAGTTCTTC	CASSPGGVGQFF
TRBJ2-3	many	-	TRBV6-1	TGTGCCAGCAGCGGGGGTAGGCAGGGGCGCTCCGGCACAGATACGCAGTATTTT	CASSGGRQGRSGTDTQYF
TRBJ2-7	medium-sized	-	TRBV7-9	TGTGCCAGCAGCTTGGACAACCGGAGGGCCTACGAGCAGTACTTC	CASSLDNRRAYEQYF
TRBJ1-1	-	-	TRBV4-2	TGTGCCAGCAGCCCGCCCGTCCGGCAGAACACTGAAGCTTTCTTT	CASSPPVRQNTEAFF
TRBJ2-7	medium-sized	TRBD1	TRBV18	TGTGCCAGCTCACCCTTGCAGGGGGCTGGCGAGCAGTACTTC	CASSPLQGAGEQYF
TRBJ2-7	few	TRBD1	TRBV2	TGTGCCACTCGGATGGGACAGGGTATGGACGAGCAGTACTTC	CATRMGQGMDEQYF
TRBJ2-1	many	-	TRBV7-9	TGTGCCAGCAGCTTATTCGCCAATGAGCAGTTCTTC	CASSLFANEQFF
TRBJ2-5	many	-	TRBV24-1	TGTGCCACCAGATCATCGGGCCACGAAGAGACCCAGTACTTC	CATRSSGHEETQYF
TRBJ2-5	once	TRBD2	TRBV20-1	TGCAGTGCCCCTTCCCTGACTAGCACAAGAGAGACCCAGTACTTC	CSAPSLTSTRETQYF
TRBJ2-1	-	TRBD2	TRBV9	TGTGCCAGCAGCACCCCGCTAGCGGGAGCGTCCTACAATGAGCAGTTCTTC	CASSTPLAGASYNEQFF
TRBJ2-2	many	TRBD2	TRBV7-3	TGTGCCAGCAGCCCTACCGCCGGAGCGGGGGCCCGGGAGCTGTTTTTT	CASSPTAGAGARELFF
TRBJ2-3	medium-sized	-	TRBV20-1	TGCAGTGCTAGCCCCCCCAAAGATACGCAGTATTTT	CSASPPKDTQYF
TRBJ1-4	many	-	TRBV5-5	TGTGCCAGCAGCTCTCGACAGAATGAAAAACTGTTTTTT	CASSSRQNEKLFF
TRBJ2-1	few	TRBD2	TRBV11-2	TGTGCCAGCAGCACATCCGGGACTCCGGGGGGTGAGCAGTTCTTC	CASSTSGTPGGEQFF
TRBJ1-1	medium-sized	-	TRBV12-3/TRBV12-4	TGTGCCAGCAATATAAAGAACACTGAAGCTTTCTTT	CASNIKNTEAFF
TRBJ2-7	medium-sized	TRBD1	TRBV5-5	TGTGCCAGCACATTGGCCGGGACAGGATACGAGCAGTACTTC	CASTLAGTGYEQYF
TRBJ2-3	many	TRBD1	TRBV27	TGTGCCAGCAGTCTGACAGGGGGCTTTCCAGATACGCAGTATTTT	CASSLTGGFPDTQYF
TRBJ2-3	many	-	TRBV11-1	TGTGCCAGCAGAAAAGGGGGTGATACGCAGTATTTT	CASRKGGDTQYF
TRBJ2-1	many	TRBD2	TRBV6-5	TGTGCCAGCAGTTACTCCCCGGGAGGAAACAATGAGCAGTTCTTC	CASSYSPGGNNEQFF
TRBJ1-5	many	TRBD1	TRBV23-1	TGCGCCAGCAGTCAATCGAGACAGGGGCTAGGGGCCCAGCATTTT	CASSQSRQGLGAQHF
TRBJ1-2	many	-	TRBV6-5	TGTGCCAGCAGTCAACCAACAGGGCTCGGAGGCTACACCTTC	CASSQPTGLGGYTF
TRBJ1-1	medium-sized	-	TRBV27	TGTGCCAGCAGTTCCCCGTTTCTGAGTACTGAAGCTTTCTTT	CASSSPFLSTEAFF
TRBJ2-5	many	-	TRBV7-2	TGTGCCAGCAGCCCGGGATTCGAGACCCAGTACTTC	CASSPGFETQYF
TRBJ2-2	medium-sized	-	TRBV30	TGTGCCCGCCGTGGGGGGGCCACGAACACCGGGGAGCTGTTTTTT	CARRGGATNTGELFF
TRBJ2-2	many	-	TRBV18	TGTGCCAGCTCACCCCTCCGGGACCTGGGGGAGCTGTTTTTT	CASSPLRDLGELFF